The next 26 T cell receptor beta chains were all read from a single sample in a study of T cells in Graves' hyperthyroidism and ophthalmopathy. Amplification of TCR beta CDR3 regions used RNA as the template. A first-round RT-PCR of the TCR CDR3 used the HTBI primer set. TCRdb processed the multiplex PCR reads anew with MiXCR; each CDR3 protein has one entry. The sample holds fewer than 800,000 distinct CDR3 sequences, about 16% seen once. The sequencing input was blood. These receptors were obtained from a man in his late teens or twenties with Graves' hyperthyroidism.

This clonotype was seen at least ten times. The chain is built from TRBV29-1 and TRBJ2-1, with 8 bases aligning to TRBD2. The CDR3 is 16 residues long. J gave up 2 bases and V 6 bases, and 12 bases lay outside the gene matches. Germline CDR1 and CDR2: SQVTM and ANQGSEA. The CDR3 sequence is CSVIQSGSTAYNEQFF. The DNA for the CDR3 is TGCAGCGTAATCCAGAGCGGGAGCACCGCCTACAATGAGCAGTTCTTC.

The chain links TRBV29-1 to TRBJ1-1; no definite D call. The V gene lost 6 bases and the J gene lost 0 bases, with 11 bases spanning the gap. Germline V gene sequence: CDR1 SQVTM, CDR2 ANQGSEA. This CDR3 is 13 amino acids long. The CDR3 nucleotides are TGCAGCGTCAATACACTCATGAACACTGAAGCTTTCTTT. Its translation is CSVNTLMNTEAFF. Full variable domain (outside the CDR3, taken from reference TRBV29-1 and TRBJ1-1): SAVISQKPSRDICQRGTSLTIQCQVDSQVTMMFWYRQQPGQSLTLIATANQGSEATYESGFVIDKFPISRPNLTFSTLTVSNMSPEDSSIYLCSVNTLMNTEAFFGQGTRLTVV.

V gene TRBV7-9 combines with J gene TRBJ2-5, with D possibly matching TRBD1 (7 bases). There are 13 residues in the CDR3. Germline values: CDR1 SEHNR, CDR2 FQNEAQ (reference sequence). V was pared by 6 bases and J by 5 bases, with 13 bases between. This CDR3 is CASRSQGGETQYF. The CDR3 DNA reads as TGTGCCAGCAGAAGTCAGGGGGGCGAGACCCAGTACTTC.

Many counts were recorded for this clonotype. The gene calls are TRBV30 and TRBJ2-7; D is undetermined. This CDR3 region has 13 residues. V lost 2 bases and J lost 2, with 10 bases in between. Germline V gives CDR1 GTSNPN, CDR2 SVGIG (reference sequence). The CDR3 protein is CAWSPGRPYEQYF. CDR3 in DNA: TGTGCCTGGAGTCCCGGCAGACCCTACGAGCAGTACTTC.

The chain is built from TRBV20-1 and TRBJ2-5; 10 bases align to TRBD2. This CDR3 region has 15 residues. The junction had 4 bases not matched to a gene; V was cut back by 1 base and J by 2 bases. Germline CDR1 and CDR2: DFQATT and SNEGSKA (reference sequence). The CDR3 nucleotides are TGCAGTGCTAGAGGGCAAGCGGGAGGGCAAGAGACCCAGTACTTC. Protein sequence: CSARGQAGGQETQYF.

This clonotype was seen a few times. This sequence joins TRBV4-2 and TRBJ2-1, with a tentative D call TRBD1 (6 bases). This CDR3 contains 16 residues. Germline V gene data show CDR1 as LGHNA and CDR2 as YNFKEQ. V gave up 3 bases and J gave up 5 bases, with 17 bases separating them. Here the CDR3 reads CASSQEQGRGHNEQFF. In DNA form, the CDR3 reads TGTGCCAGCAGCCAGGAACAGGGCCGCGGGCACAATGAGCAGTTCTTC.

The chain recombines TRBV7-8 with TRBJ2-7; 10 nucleotides agree with TRBD1. This CDR3 spans 15 amino acids. V lost 3 bases and J lost 5; bases outside the gene matches: 7. Germline V CDR1 and CDR2: SGHVS, FQNEAQ. The CDR3 DNA reads TGTGCCAGCAGCTTGAGGGACAGGGGTCCGGACGAGCAGTACTTC. Its protein product is CASSLRDRGPDEQYF. The full variable domain, in which reference TRBV7-8 and TRBJ2-7 provide the parts outside the CDR3, is GAGVSQSPRYKVAKRGQDVALRCDPISGHVSLFWYQQALGQGPEFLTYFQNEAQLDKSGLPSDRFFAERPEGSVSTLKIQRTQQEDSAVYLCASSLRDRGPDEQYFGPGTRLTVT.

V usage is TRBV7-9 and J usage is TRBJ2-2, with no clear D. The CDR3 consists of 13 residues. The V gene's germline CDR1 is SEHNR and CDR2 FQNEAQ (reference sequence). V was trimmed by 3 bases and J by 6 bases, leaving 8 bases between them. This CDR3 reads CASSLGMAGELFF. The CDR3, as DNA: TGTGCCAGCAGCTTGGGCATGGCCGGGGAGCTGTTTTTT.

As concerns this clonotype: The conserved closing phenylalanine or tryptophan is absent in this CDR3, likely reflecting a read error. The chain combines TRBV3-1 with TRBJ2-1; 12 nucleotides agree with TRBD2. CDR1 and CDR2 (germline): LGHDT, YNNKEL (reference sequence). With V trimmed by 4 bases and J by 5 bases, 9 bases remained unmatched. The CDR3 spans 17 residues. In DNA form, the CDR3 reads TGTGCCAGCAGCCCGAGTTCTTGGACTAGCGGGAACAATGAGCAGTTCCTC. Its translation is CASSPSSWTSGNNEQFL.

This clonotype was counted between two and nine times. The genes are TRBV28 and TRBJ1-1, with 10 nucleotides matching TRBD1. V lost 2 bases to trimming and J lost 5 bases; unmatched junction nucleotides: 8. CDR1 and CDR2 from the germline V gene are MDHEN and SYDVKM. The CDR3 loop spans 16 amino acids. CDR3 sequence: CASSLVSGTGATEAFF. The CDR3 bases are TGTGCCAGCAGTTTAGTCTCCGGGACAGGGGCAACTGAAGCTTTCTTT. Looking up the rest from reference TRBV28 and TRBJ1-1 gives the full variable domain: DVKVTQSSRYLVKRTGEKVFLECVQDMDHENMFWYRQDPGLGLRLIYFSYDVKMKEKGDIPEGYSVSREKKERFSLILESASTNQTSMYLCASSLVSGTGATEAFFGQGTRLTVV.

This clonotype was counted once. A much larger clone is a single base away; this may be a read error. The chain uses TRBV7-2 and TRBJ2-3; unclear D gene. The CDR3 sequence is 13 residues long. V gave up 1 base and J gave up 6 bases, with 8 bases separating them. The germline V gene encodes CDR1 SGHTA and CDR2 FQGNSA. The CDR3 DNA reads as TGTGCCAGCAGCTTAGGAGGTCATGATACGCAGTATTTT. Translated: CASSLGGHDTQYF. The variable domain in full, with the rest retrieved from reference TRBV7-2 and TRBJ2-3, is GAGVSQSPSNKVTEKGKDVELRCDPISGHTALYWYRQSLGQGLEFLIYFQGNSAPDKSGLPSDRFSAERTGGSVSTLTIQRTQQEDSAVYLCASSLGGHDTQYFGPGTRLTVL.

The genes are TRBV11-2 and TRBJ2-2; no clear D gene. Trimming removed 0 bases from V and 1 base from J, with 3 bases in between. The CDR3 has 14 residues. Germline V gene lookup returns CDR1 SGHAT and CDR2 FQNNGV. The CDR3 DNA follows: TGTGCCAGCAGCTTAGAGTTGAACACCGGGGAGCTGTTTTTT. Translated: CASSLELNTGELFF.

This clonotype was observed a few times. J is TRBJ2-3 and V is TRBV7-9; perhaps TRBD2 as D (6 bases). The CDR3 sequence is 16 residues long. Germline CDR1 and CDR2: SEHNR and FQNEAQ (reference sequence). Trimming cost V 5 bases and J 0 bases, with 15 bases left between them. The CDR3 reads CASSLTSQSSTDTQYF. The DNA of the CDR3 is TGTGCCAGCAGCCTCACTAGCCAATCTAGCACAGATACGCAGTATTTT. The whole variable domain, filled in from reference TRBV7-9 and TRBJ2-3, reads DTGVSQNPRHKITKRGQNVTFRCDPISEHNRLYWYRQTLGQGPEFLTYFQNEAQLEKSRLLSDRFSAERPKGSFSTLEIQRTEQGDSAMYLCASSLTSQSSTDTQYFGPGTRLTVL.

Ten or more counts support this clonotype. The genes are TRBV28 and TRBJ2-2; D possibly corresponds to TRBD2 (5 bases). The CDR3 is 17 residues long. Germline values: CDR1 MDHEN, CDR2 SYDVKM. V was clipped by 6 bases and J by 4 bases, with 21 bases between them. The CDR3, as DNA: TGTGCCAGCAGGCTTGCCGGCGGTACTAGGTCCACCGGGGAGCTGTTTTTT. This codes for CASRLAGGTRSTGELFF.

This chain connects TRBV6-2 or TRBV6-3 to TRBJ2-1; D gene unclear. There are 14 residues in the CDR3. V was cut by 5 bases and J by 4 bases, with 12 bases left in between. Looked up from germline, CDR1 is MNHEY and CDR2 is SVGEGT. The CDR3: CASSRREGYNEQFF. In DNA, the CDR3 is TGTGCCAGCAGTCGACGAGAAGGGTACAATGAGCAGTTCTTC.

Ten or more counts support this clonotype. The chain has TRBV18 and TRBJ2-3, with 11 bases fitting TRBD1. The V gene's germline CDR1 is KGHSH and CDR2 LQKENI. CDR3 length: 14 residues. Trimming removed 5 bases from V and 5 bases from J; junction bases left unmatched: 3. This CDR3 is CASSGQGAGDTQYF. The CDR3 DNA reads as TGTGCCAGCTCAGGACAGGGGGCTGGAGATACGCAGTATTTT. Full variable domain (rest looked up from reference TRBV18 and TRBJ2-3): NAGVMQNPRHLVRRRGQEARLRCSPMKGHSHVYWYRQLPEEGLKFMVYLQKENIIDESGMPKERFSAEFPKEGPSILRIQQVVRGDSAAYFCASSGQGAGDTQYFGPGTRLTVL.

The sample holds many counts of this clonotype. The gene calls are TRBV18 and TRBJ1-1; D may be TRBD1 (6 bases). The CDR3 has 15 amino acids. Per the germline V gene, CDR1 is KGHSH and CDR2 is LQKENI. Trimming stripped 3 bases from V and 1 base from J, with 12 bases between. CDR3 in DNA: TGTGCCAGCTCACCCAGCATAGGGGGGAACACTGAAGCTTTCTTT. Its protein is CASSPSIGGNTEAFF.

This clonotype was observed once. Germline and junction disagree at one end, which may indicate a read error. The chain has TRBV3-1 and TRBJ2-1, with 14 bases matching TRBD2. CDR1 is LGHDT, CDR2 YNNKEL, per germline (reference sequence). The CDR3 covers 21 residues. The CDR3 DNA follows: TGTGCCGGCAGCCAGACACCCGGGACTAGCGGGAGCCGATCCTCCTACAATGAGCAGTTCTTC. Translation: CAGSQTPGTSGSRSSYNEQFF.

Turning to this clonotype: At one boundary the junction diverges from the germline segment, which might be a read error. The J gene is TRBJ1-1, the V gene TRBV5-8; weak D call: TRBD1 (6 bases). Germline V gives CDR1 SGHTS, CDR2 YDEGEE. There are 17 residues in the CDR3. CDR3: CASSPGRGALVNTEAFF. CDR3 bases: TGCGCCAGCAGCCCCGGTAGGGGGGCTTTGGTGAACACTGAAGCTTTCTTT.

This clonotype was seen once. The chain employs TRBV7-9 and TRBJ2-1; no definite D call. Germline CDR1 is SEHNR and CDR2 is FQNEAQ (reference sequence). The CDR3 totals 12 residues. Trimming pared 3 bases from V and 6 bases from J, leaving 6 bases between. The CDR3, as DNA: TGTGCCAGCAGCTTCTGGATCAATGAGCAGTTCTTC. Translated, it gives CASSFWINEQFF. The full variable domain, in which reference TRBV7-9 and TRBJ2-1 provide the parts outside the CDR3, is DTGVSQNPRHKITKRGQNVTFRCDPISEHNRLYWYRQTLGQGPEFLTYFQNEAQLEKSRLLSDRFSAERPKGSFSTLEIQRTEQGDSAMYLCASSFWINEQFFGPGTRLTVL.

V usage is TRBV15 and J usage is TRBJ2-4; TRBD1 agrees at 7 bases. CDR3 length equals 16 residues. Trimming removed 0 bases from V and 7 bases from J; junction bases left unmatched: 9. Germline lookup yields CDR1 LNHNV and CDR2 YYDKDF (reference sequence). CDR3 nucleotides: TGTGCCACCAGCAGAGATAAGAGACAGGGTCACAACATTCAGTACTTC. Its translation: CATSRDKRQGHNIQYF.

This clonotype was detected a few times. The V and J genes are TRBV3-1 and TRBJ2-7; TRBD1 might be the D (7 bases). V lost 1 base and J 3 bases, leaving 13 bases between the germline ends. Per germline, CDR1 LGHDT and CDR2 YNNKEL (reference sequence). CDR3 length: 15 amino acids. The CDR3 nucleotides read TGTGCCAGCAGCCAAGGTCGACAGGGACTCTACGAGCAGTACTTC. It encodes CASSQGRQGLYEQYF.

Ten or more counts support this clonotype. This rearrangement joins TRBV11-1 to TRBJ2-2; 7 nucleotides align to TRBD2. CDR3 length equals 16 residues. Trimming removed 5 bases from V and 2 bases from J; junction bases left unmatched: 8. CDR1 is SGHAT, CDR2 FQDESV, per germline (reference sequence). In DNA, the CDR3 is TGTGCCAGCAGCCCGAGGGGCGGGAGAAACACCGGGGAGCTGTTTTTT. This sequence encodes CASSPRGGRNTGELFF.

This clonotype has at least ten counts. The DNA for the CDR3 is TGTGCCAGCAGCTGGGCCAGGGTAGGCAATGAGCAGTTCTTC. Amino acids: CASSWARVGNEQFF. The chain carries TRBV7-2 and TRBJ2-1; weak D call: TRBD1 (5 bases). This CDR3 contains 14 residues. CDR1 is SGHTA, CDR2 FQGNSA, per germline. Trimming pared 4 bases from V and 6 bases from J, leaving 13 bases between.

In this sample, this clonotype turned up many times. The chain links TRBV7-9 to TRBJ2-5; TRBD1 matches at 7 bases. CDR1 and CDR2 from the germline V gene are SEHNR and FQNEAQ (reference sequence). The V and J ends lost 11 bases and 7 bases, in that order; junction bases with no gene match: 16. The CDR3 has 14 residues. The CDR3 DNA sequence: TGTGCCTCTCAACCGAGGGGGCTAGGCGGGACCCAGTACTTC. It codes for CASQPRGLGGTQYF.

V is TRBV20-1 and J is TRBJ1-3; no firm D call. Per germline, CDR1 DFQATT and CDR2 SNEGSKA (reference sequence). This CDR3 comprises 13 residues. Deletions cut 6 bases from V and 1 base from J, with 10 bases between. CDR3 coding DNA: TGCAGTGCACCACTCGGGTCTGGAAACACCATATATTTT. Amino acids: CSAPLGSGNTIYF.